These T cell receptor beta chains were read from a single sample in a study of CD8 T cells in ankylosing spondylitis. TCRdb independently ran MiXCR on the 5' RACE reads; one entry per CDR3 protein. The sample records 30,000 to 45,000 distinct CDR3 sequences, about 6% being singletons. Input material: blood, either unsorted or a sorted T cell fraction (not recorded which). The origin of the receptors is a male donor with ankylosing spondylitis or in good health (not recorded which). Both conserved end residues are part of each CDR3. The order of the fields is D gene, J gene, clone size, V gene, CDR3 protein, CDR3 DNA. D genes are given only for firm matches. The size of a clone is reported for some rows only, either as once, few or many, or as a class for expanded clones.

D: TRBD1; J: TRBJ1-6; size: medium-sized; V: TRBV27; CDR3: CASSALTGSLHF; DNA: TGTGCCAGCAGTGCCTTGACAGGGTCCCTCCACTTT
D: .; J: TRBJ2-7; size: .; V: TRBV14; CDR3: CASSQGVGSAQYF; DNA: TGTGCCAGCAGCCAAGGTGTCGGGTCTGCGCAGTACTTC
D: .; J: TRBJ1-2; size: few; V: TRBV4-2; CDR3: CASSPLGLGDYGYTF; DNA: TGTGCCAGCAGCCCCCTAGGGCTTGGGGACTATGGCTACACCTTC
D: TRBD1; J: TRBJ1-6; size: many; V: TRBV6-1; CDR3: CASSRTGGNSPLHF; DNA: TGTGCCAGCAGTAGGACAGGGGGCAATTCACCCCTCCACTTT
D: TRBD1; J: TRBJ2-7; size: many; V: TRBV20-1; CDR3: CSALRTGADEQYF; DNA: TGCAGTGCTTTAAGGACAGGGGCGGACGAGCAGTACTTC
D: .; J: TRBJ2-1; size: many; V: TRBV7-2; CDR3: CASTLSGQGGKNEQFF; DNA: TGTGCCAGCACCCTAAGTGGGCAGGGGGGAAAGAATGAGCAGTTCTTC
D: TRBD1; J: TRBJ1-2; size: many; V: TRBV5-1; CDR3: CASTPGPGQGYGGYTF; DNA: TGCGCCAGCACGCCCGGTCCGGGACAGGGGTACGGTGGCTACACCTTC
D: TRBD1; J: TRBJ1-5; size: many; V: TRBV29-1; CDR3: CSVGQGGQPQHF; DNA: TGCAGCGTTGGACAGGGTGGACAGCCCCAGCATTTT
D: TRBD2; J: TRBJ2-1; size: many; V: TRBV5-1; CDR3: CASSPRTSGTLHEQFF; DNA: TGCGCCAGCAGCCCTAGGACTAGCGGGACCCTGCATGAGCAGTTCTTC
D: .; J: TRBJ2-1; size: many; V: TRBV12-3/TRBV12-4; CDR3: CASSALRVGASSYNEQFF; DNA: TGTGCCAGCAGTGCGTTGCGAGTCGGGGCGAGCTCCTACAATGAGCAGTTCTTC
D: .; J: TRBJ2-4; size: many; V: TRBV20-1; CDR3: CSAREGGRAKNIQYF; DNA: TGCAGTGCTAGAGAAGGAGGGAGAGCCAAAAACATTCAGTACTTC
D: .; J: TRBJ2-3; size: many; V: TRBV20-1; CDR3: CSAWGGASATSTDTQYF; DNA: TGCAGTGCTTGGGGAGGTGCTAGCGCTACTAGCACAGATACGCAGTATTTT
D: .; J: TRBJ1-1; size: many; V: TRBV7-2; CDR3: CASSSPMNTEAFF; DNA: TGTGCCAGCAGCTCTCCTATGAACACTGAAGCTTTCTTT
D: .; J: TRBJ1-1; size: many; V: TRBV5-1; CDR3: CASSLGGLIMNTEAFF; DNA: TGCGCCAGCAGCTTGGGGGGCCTGATAATGAACACTGAAGCTTTCTTT
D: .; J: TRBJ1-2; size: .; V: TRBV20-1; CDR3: CSARVANYGYTF; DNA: TGCAGTGCTAGAGTAGCTAACTATGGCTACACCTTC
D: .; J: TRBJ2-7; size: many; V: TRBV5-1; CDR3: CASSLEPATSYEQYF; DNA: TGCGCCAGCAGCTTGGAACCTGCGACCTCCTACGAGCAGTACTTC